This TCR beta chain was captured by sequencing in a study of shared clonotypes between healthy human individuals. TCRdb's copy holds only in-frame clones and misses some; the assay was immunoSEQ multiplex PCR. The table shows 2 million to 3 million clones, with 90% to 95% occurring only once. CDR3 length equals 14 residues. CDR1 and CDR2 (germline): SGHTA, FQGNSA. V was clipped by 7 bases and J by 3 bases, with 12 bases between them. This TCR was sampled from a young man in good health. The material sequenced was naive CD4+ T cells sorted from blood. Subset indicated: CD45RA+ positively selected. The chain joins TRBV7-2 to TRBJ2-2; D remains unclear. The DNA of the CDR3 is TGTGCCAGCAAGTGGGCGTGGGACACCGGGGAGCTGTTTTTT. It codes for CASKWAWDTGELFF. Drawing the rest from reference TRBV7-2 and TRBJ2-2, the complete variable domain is GAGVSQSPSNKVTEKGKDVELRCDPISGHTALYWYRQSLGQGLEFLIYFQGNSAPDKSGLPSDRFSAERTGGSVSTLTIQRTQQEDSAVYLCASKWAWDTGELFFGEGSRLTVL.